This TCR beta chain derives from a study of Ad26.COV2.S vaccination and SARS-CoV-2 variants (dated by TCRdb to about 2021). About the study as a whole: Donors in the vaccine arm were drawn from COV1001, a multicentre, randomized, double-blind, placebo-controlled phase I-IIa trial testing Ad26.COV2.S in healthy adults. The TCR-sequenced set comprised about 32 samples: roughly 19 Ad26.COV2.S vaccine recipients, 5 placebo recipients and 8 SARS-CoV-2 convalescent individuals. Participants in the trial were split at random into five groups of five each, receiving low-dose or high-dose Ad26.COV2.S once or twice, or else placebo on both occasions. Ad26.COV2.S was given intramuscularly at 5x10^10 or 1x10^11 viral particles, as a single shot or as two shots 56 days apart. TCRbeta repertoire sequencing served as the tool for gauging how specific and how broad the SARS-CoV-2-reactive T cell receptors were following Ad26.COV2.S vaccination. Investigators did not know the trial group allocation while performing experiments and assessing outcomes. Paper-wide results and their limitations: After vaccination, substantial breadth of spike-specific CD8+ and CD4+ T cell responses was reported. According to the authors, total T cell responses may have been underestimated by the TCR breadth and depth analyses. The study was not powered for comparison of responses between vaccine doses or regimens. Vaccine and placebo recipients had comparable non-spike TCR breadth, which fits with the vaccine containing only spike. Ad26.COV2.S recipients had higher spike-specific TCR breadth than placebo recipients (P = 0.0014).

The immunoSEQ Assay was used to sequence TCRbeta CDR3 regions. After extraction, genomic DNA underwent amplification by bias-controlled multiplex PCR, followed by high-throughput sequencing. In the source study's methods: To quantify the absolute abundance of every unique TCRbeta CDR3 region, sequences were collapsed and filtered. Usable DNA was measured by amplifying reference genes present in all nucleated cells, and TCRbeta template counts were normalized to that usable DNA to estimate T cell fraction. Repertoire TCRs were annotated as SARS-CoV-2-specific when V gene, CDR3 amino acid sequence and J gene were exactly matched to a known reactive TCR set. MIRA supplied the reference SARS-CoV-2 TCR set, which was filtered for enrichment in COVID-19-positive ImmuneCODE repertoires so that public or cross-reactive TCRs were removed. Based on the MIRA antigens, annotated TCRs were further analysed at the level of specific ORF or position within ORF. Depth was the summed frequency of annotated unique rearrangements, while breadth was defined as annotated unique rearrangements over total unique productive rearrangements. Group comparisons of TCR breadth used two-sided Wilcoxon rank-sum tests. This is the immuneACCESS table as TCRdb keeps it, with only in-frame sequences that have V and J called. A part of the clones is gone; compared with another copy, unresolved V genes explain less than half, and the rest is unexplained. The V and J calls and the clone size are those of that table, but D and trimming were determined from the DNA. In all, the sample holds approximately 400,000 clones, and more than 75% of those were seen once. The ten largest clones take up 3.3% of the sample.

Reading the germline V gene gives CDR1 SGHTA and CDR2 FQGNSA. Spanning cysteine to phenylalanine, the CDR3 consists of 16 amino acids. The entry retains the CDR3 DNA only, 48 bases that are in frame from base 1. Clipping removes 3 bases from V and 4 bases from J, with 9 as the unmatched junction base count. For this clone: The antigen this receptor binds is unknown. No much larger clonotype is one base removed from it; base qualities were not supplied.

What the treatment or condition label conveys for this sample: about 20 received Ad26.COV2.S at low or high dose, single or two shots; a few received placebo; per-sample allocation not given. Repertoires of vaccine and placebo recipients were sequenced from samples collected on day 63 after the first injection. Cohort 1b enrolled about two dozen adults aged 18-55 years at a single site in Boston, USA, between 29 July and 7 August 2020. Ad26.COV2.S consisted of a replication-incompetent adenovirus type 26 vector by which a prefusion-stabilized SARS-CoV-2 spike protein from the original Wuhan strain was expressed.

This TCR came from a person between 18 and 65 years old who received the Ad26.COV2.S COVID-19 vaccine or a placebo. Specimen: peripheral blood, collected in a trial of Ad26.COV2.S vaccine versus placebo. This receptor chain uses TRBV7-2 and TRBJ2-1, with 7 bases in between that match TRBD2. The CDR3 in this case is CASSLYRGVGYNEQFF. In nucleotides, the sequence is TGTGCCAGCAGCTTGTATCGGGGGGTGGGTTACAATGAGCAGTTCTTC.